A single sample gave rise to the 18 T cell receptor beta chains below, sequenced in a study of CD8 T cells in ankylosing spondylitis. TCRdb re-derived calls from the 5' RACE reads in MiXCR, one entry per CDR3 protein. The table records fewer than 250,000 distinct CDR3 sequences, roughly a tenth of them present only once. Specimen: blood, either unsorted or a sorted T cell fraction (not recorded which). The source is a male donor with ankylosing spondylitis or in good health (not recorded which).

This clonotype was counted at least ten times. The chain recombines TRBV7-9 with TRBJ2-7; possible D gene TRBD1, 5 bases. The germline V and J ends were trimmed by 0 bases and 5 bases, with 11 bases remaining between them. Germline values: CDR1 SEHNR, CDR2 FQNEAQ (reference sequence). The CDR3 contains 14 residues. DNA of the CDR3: TGTGCCAGCAGCTTAGCCCAGGGTTTCCACGAGCAGTACTTC. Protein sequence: CASSLAQGFHEQYF.

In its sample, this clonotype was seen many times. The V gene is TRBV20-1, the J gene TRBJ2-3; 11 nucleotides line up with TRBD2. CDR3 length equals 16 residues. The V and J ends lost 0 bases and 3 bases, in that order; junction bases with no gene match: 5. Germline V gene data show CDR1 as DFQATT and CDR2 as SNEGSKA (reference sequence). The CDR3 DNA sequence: TGCAGTGCTAGAGATGCGGCTAGCGGGGGGACAGATACGCAGTATTTT. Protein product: CSARDAASGGTDTQYF.

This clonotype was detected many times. Written as DNA, the CDR3 is TGCAGCGTATCGACAGGGTCTAGGGAGACCGGGGAGCTGTTTTTT. It is translated as CSVSTGSRETGELFF. V is TRBV29-1 and J is TRBJ2-2; 7 positions match TRBD1. The CDR3 contains 15 residues. Germline assignment: CDR1 SQVTM and CDR2 ANQGSEA. V gave up 6 bases and J gave up 5 bases; unmatched junction bases: 12.

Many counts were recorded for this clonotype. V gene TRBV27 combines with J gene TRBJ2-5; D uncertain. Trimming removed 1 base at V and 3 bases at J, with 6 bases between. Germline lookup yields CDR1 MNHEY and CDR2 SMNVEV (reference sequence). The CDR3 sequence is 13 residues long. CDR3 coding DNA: TGTGCCAGCAGTTTATGGGGTGAAGAGACCCAGTACTTC. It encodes CASSLWGEETQYF.

The CDR3: CASSPGPASYEQYF. CDR3 DNA sequence: TGTGCCAGCAGCCCCGGGCCGGCCTCCTACGAGCAGTACTTC. This chain joins TRBV5-4 and TRBJ2-7, with D unresolved. The V end was cut by 4 bases, the J end by 0 bases, with 11 bases between. The CDR3 consists of 14 residues. The germline gives CDR1 SGHNT, CDR2 YYREEE (reference sequence).

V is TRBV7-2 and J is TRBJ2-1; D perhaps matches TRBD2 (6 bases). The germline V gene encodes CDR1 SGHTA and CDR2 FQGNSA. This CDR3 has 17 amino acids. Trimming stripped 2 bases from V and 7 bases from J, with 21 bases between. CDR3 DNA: TGTGCCAGCAGCTTACTGTCGGGACCCGGGGGAAGGAATGAGCAGTTCTTC. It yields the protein CASSLLSGPGGRNEQFF.

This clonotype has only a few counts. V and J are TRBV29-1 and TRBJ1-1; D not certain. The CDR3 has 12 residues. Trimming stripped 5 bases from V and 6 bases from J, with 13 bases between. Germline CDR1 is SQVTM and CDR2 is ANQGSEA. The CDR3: CSVSYHRSEAFF. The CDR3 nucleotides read TGCAGCGTTTCGTATCACCGTTCTGAAGCTTTCTTT.

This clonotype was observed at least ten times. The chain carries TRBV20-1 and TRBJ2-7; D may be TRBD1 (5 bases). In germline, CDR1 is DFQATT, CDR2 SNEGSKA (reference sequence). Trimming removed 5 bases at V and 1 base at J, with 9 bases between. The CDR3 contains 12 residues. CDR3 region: CSAGDRSYEQYF. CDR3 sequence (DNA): TGCAGTGCTGGCGACAGATCCTACGAGCAGTACTTC.

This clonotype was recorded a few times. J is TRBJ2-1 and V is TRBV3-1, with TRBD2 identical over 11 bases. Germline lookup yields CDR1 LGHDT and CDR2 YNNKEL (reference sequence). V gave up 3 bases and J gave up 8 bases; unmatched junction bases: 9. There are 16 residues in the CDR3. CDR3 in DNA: TGTGCCAGCAGCCAGACTTATAGCGGGGGGGTTTATGAGCAGTTCTTC. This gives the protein CASSQTYSGGVYEQFF.

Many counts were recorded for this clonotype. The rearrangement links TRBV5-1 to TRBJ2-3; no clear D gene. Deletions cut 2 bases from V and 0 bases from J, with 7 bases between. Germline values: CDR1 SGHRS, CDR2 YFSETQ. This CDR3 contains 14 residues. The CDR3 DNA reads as TGCGCCAGCAGCTTTCAGACTAGCACAGATACGCAGTATTTT. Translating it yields CASSFQTSTDTQYF.

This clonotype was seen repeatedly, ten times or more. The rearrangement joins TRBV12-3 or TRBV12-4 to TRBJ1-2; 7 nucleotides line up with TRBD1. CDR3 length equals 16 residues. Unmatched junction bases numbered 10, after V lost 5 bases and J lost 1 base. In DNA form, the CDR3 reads TGTGCCAGCAGTCCCTATCCCGGGACAGTTAACTATGGCTACACCTTC. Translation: CASSPYPGTVNYGYTF.

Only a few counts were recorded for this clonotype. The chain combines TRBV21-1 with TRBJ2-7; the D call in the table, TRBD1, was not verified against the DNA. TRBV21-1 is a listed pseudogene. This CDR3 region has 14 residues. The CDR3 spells CASSPLGHGSEQYF. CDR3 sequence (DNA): TGTGCCAGCAGCCCCCTCGGCCACGGGTCCGAGCAGTACTTC.

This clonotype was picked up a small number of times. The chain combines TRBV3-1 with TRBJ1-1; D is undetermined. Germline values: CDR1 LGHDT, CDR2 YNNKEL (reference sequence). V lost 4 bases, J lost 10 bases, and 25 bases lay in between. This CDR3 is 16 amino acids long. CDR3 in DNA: TGTGCCAGCAGCCTCGAGGCGGGTGGGGTCCGGCTGGGAGCTTTCTTT. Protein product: CASSLEAGGVRLGAFF.

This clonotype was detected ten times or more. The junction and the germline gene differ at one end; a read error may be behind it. CDR3 bases: TGTGCCAGCAGATTAGGGAGCAGCTCCTACGAGCAGTACTTC. Translating gives CASRLGSSSYEQYF. The chain couples TRBV12-3 or TRBV12-4 to TRBJ2-7; a weak D match, TRBD2 (5 bases). The CDR3 has 14 amino acids.

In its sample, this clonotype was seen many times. DNA of the CDR3: TGTGCCAGCAGCTTGTGGCAGGGGGACGACCTTCTAGCCAAAAACATTCAGTACTTC. Translated, it gives CASSLWQGDDLLAKNIQYF. V is TRBV11-1 and J is TRBJ2-4; 7 nucleotides line up with TRBD1. This CDR3 is built from 19 residues. Germline lookup yields CDR1 SGHAT and CDR2 FQDESV (reference sequence). V dropped 3 bases and J dropped 0; count of bases not matched to a gene: 14.

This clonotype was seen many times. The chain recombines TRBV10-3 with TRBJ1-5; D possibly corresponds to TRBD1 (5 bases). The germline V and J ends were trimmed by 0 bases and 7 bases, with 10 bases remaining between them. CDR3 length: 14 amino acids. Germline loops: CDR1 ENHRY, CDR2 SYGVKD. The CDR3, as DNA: TGTGCCATCAGTGAGTCAAGGGGACTGCAGCCCCAGCATTTT. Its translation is CAISESRGLQPQHF.

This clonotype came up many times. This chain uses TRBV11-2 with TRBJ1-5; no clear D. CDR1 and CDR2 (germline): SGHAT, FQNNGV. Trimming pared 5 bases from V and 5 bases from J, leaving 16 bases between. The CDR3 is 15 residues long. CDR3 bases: TGTGCCAGCAGCAGTACAAATGAGGCATATCAGCCCCAGCATTTT. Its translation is CASSSTNEAYQPQHF.

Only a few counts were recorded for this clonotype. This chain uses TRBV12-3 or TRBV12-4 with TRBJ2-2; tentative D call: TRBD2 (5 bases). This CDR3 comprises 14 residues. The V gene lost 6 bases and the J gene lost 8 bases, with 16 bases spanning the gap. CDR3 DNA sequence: TGTGCCAGCAGGTTCGACGGGGATGTTGGGGAGCTGTTTTTT. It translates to CASRFDGDVGELFF.